This entry concerns a single T cell receptor (beta chain). What antigen it recognizes has not been identified. No much larger clone is present one base from it, and per-base qualities are unavailable. Participants in the prospective study were aged about 18 to 95 years, lived in some 24 United States geographic areas, and enrolled through a virtual design. In the prospective study, participants were assigned to cohorts based on the clinical history participants reported in a screening survey and a study questionnaire. Each participant in the prospective study had whole blood, serum and a nasopharyngeal or oropharyngeal swab collected by mobile phlebotomists. Additional blood draws and questionnaires over a roughly two-month period could optionally be provided by prospective study participants. Before DNA extraction, prospective study blood samples were shipped either frozen or at room temperature.

This record belongs to a study of blood T cell repertoires in COVID-19 (dated by TCRdb to about 2020). Broadly, across the study: Samples from collaborators originated in the United States, Italy and Spain and spanned both the acute and convalescent phases of COVID-19. Where available, HLA class I and class II types were obtained from metadata supplied by the sample provider rather than from assay-based typing. The material from the prospective study consisted of cDNA or gDNA derived from T cells, B-cell-depleted T cells, or PBMCs. The sample metadata nearly always contained a de-identified subject ID, COVID-19 status, age in years and sex. Samples came from the ongoing ImmuneRACE study (first 160 participants) plus 1,254 subjects from 6 global collaborators. The repertoires were released in a freely available public database intended as a resource for research on the immune response to SARS-CoV-2. Deeply sampled blood TCRbeta repertoires from subjects exposed to, actively infected with, or recovered from COVID-19 were included in the dataset. General findings and caveats noted by the study authors: How much clinical and demographic metadata was included differed by source and by participant, and the metadata was provided uncurated.

CDR1 SEHNR and CDR2 FQNEAQ are derived from the germline V gene (reference sequence). A distance of 13 bases separates the germline ends of V and J, which lose 5 bases and 3 bases respectively. The CDR3 measures 14 amino acids from cysteine to phenylalanine. Here the CDR3 DNA is all that survives: 42 bases in frame from base 1. TCRbeta CDR3 regions were amplified from genomic DNA by means of the immunoSEQ Assay, a bias-controlled multiplex PCR. From the authors' description of their analysis: The number of nucleated cells in each sample was estimated from the amplification of reference gene primers within the assay. Sequence reads were collapsed and filtered to measure the absolute abundance of every unique TCRbeta CDR3 rearrangement. Productive Simpson clonality was computed per sample as the square root of Simpson's diversity index over productive rearrangements. TCRdb provides this immuneACCESS table in a form limited to in-frame rearrangements. Some clones are lacking; in checked studies, under half of them reflect an unresolved V gene, and why the rest are absent is not known. D and trimming were read from the DNA, whereas the V and J calls and clone size are those reported in that table. The sample table contains approximately 150,000 clones; only one count was recorded for 81% of them. The ten top clones hold approximately 5.1% of the sample.

The clonotype originates from a middle-aged woman with acute COVID-19. In this chain, TRBV7-9 is recombined with TRBJ1-2, with a tentative D gene TRBD1 over 5 matching bases. The sequencing input was PBMCs or T cells enriched from blood (not recorded which). The CDR3 protein is CASSEIVTDYGYTF. At the DNA level, the sequence is TGTGCCAGCAGCGAGATCGTGACAGACTATGGCTACACCTTC. Reference TRBV7-9 and TRBJ1-2 proteins supply the regions before and after the CDR3; the full variable domain is: DTGVSQNPRHKITKRGQNVTFRCDPISEHNRLYWYRQTLGQGPEFLTYFQNEAQLEKSRLLSDRFSAERPKGSFSTLEIQRTEQGDSAMYLCASSEIVTDYGYTFGSGTRLTVV.